This T cell receptor (beta chain) was observed in a study of identifying expanded T cells in peripheral blood. The study's findings and limits: Technical replicates showed roughly 1.2 changed clones; around two weeks 15 to 20; four weeks 19. Variance in clone template counts between roughly two-week samples significantly increased with total template count across all healthy donors.

Turning to this clone: What it binds is not known.

Collection occurred without any documented infections or immune events in donors. Germline V gene sequence: CDR1 LGHNT, CDR2 FRNRAP. There are 13 residues in the CDR3. V gave up 5 bases and J gave up 8 bases, with 13 bases separating them. Sequencing was performed with immunoSEQ multiplex PCR; in TCRdb, only in-frame clones are kept and a portion is missing. Of about 58,000 clones listed, roughly four fifths are singletons. This rearrangement joins TRBV12-5 to TRBJ2-1; D possibly uses TRBD1 or TRBD2 (6 bases each). This receptor was obtained from a person between 18 and 75 years old in good health. Sequencing was done on a sample of blood. The DNA of the CDR3 is TGTGCTAGTGGTAGGGGGGCGTGGGATGAGCAGTTCTTC. This gives the protein CASGRGAWDEQFF.